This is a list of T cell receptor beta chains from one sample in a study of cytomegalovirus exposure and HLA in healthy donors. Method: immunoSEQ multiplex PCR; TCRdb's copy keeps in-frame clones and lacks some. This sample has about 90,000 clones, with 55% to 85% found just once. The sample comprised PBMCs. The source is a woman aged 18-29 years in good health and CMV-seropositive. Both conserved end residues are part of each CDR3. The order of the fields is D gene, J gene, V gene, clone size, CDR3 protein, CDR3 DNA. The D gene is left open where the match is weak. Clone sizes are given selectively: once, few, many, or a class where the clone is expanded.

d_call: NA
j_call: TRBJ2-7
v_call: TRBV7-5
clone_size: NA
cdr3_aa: CARSLGWLDRAYEQYF
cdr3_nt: TGTGCCAGAAGCTTGGGGTGGCTTGACAGGGCCTACGAGCAGTACTTC

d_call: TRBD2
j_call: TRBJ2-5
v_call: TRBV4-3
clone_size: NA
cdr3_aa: CASSLQASGGETQYF
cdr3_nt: TGCGCCAGCAGCCTCCAGGCTAGCGGGGGAGAGACCCAGTACTTC

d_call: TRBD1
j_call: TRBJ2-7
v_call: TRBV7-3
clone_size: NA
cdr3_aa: CASSQGQTGVYEQYF
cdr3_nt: TGTGCCAGCAGCCAAGGTCAGACAGGGGTGTACGAGCAGTACTTC

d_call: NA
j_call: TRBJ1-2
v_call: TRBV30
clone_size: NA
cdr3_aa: CAWRKGPAGTAFNYGYTF
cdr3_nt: TGTGCCTGGAGGAAGGGACCGGCGGGAACCGCCTTTAACTATGGCTACACCTTC

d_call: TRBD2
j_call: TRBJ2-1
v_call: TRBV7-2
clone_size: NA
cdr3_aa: CASSFRLAGGPGSYNEQFF
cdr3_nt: TGTGCCAGCAGCTTTAGACTAGCGGGAGGGCCGGGCTCCTACAATGAGCAGTTCTTC

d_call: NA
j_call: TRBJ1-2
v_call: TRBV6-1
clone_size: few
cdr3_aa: CASSEGGRDYGYTF
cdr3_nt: TGTGCCAGCAGTGAAGGAGGGCGGGACTATGGCTACACCTTC

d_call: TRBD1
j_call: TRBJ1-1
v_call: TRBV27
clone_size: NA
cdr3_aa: CASRIGTVANTEAFF
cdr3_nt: TGTGCCAGCAGGATCGGGACAGTTGCTAACACTGAAGCTTTCTTT

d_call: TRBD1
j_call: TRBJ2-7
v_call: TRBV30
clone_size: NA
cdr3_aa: CAWAGQGGYEQYF
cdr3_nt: TGTGCCTGGGCGGGACAGGGAGGCTACGAGCAGTACTTC

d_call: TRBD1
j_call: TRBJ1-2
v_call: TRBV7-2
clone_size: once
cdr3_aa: CASSSWQGAAAGYTF
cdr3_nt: TGTGCCAGCAGCTCCTGGCAGGGGGCGGCGGCAGGCTACACCTTC

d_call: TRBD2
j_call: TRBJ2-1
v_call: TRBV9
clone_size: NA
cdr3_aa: CASRVTGTSGYNEQFF
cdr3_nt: TGTGCCAGCAGGGTAACCGGGACTAGCGGCTACAATGAGCAGTTCTTC

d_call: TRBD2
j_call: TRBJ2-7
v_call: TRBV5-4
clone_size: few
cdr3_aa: CASSPRGGSDEQYF
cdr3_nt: TGTGCCAGCAGCCCGCGGGGAGGGTCAGACGAGCAGTACTTC

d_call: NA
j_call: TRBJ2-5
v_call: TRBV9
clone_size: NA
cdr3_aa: CASSVPPEGETQYF
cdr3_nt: TGTGCCAGCAGCGTCCCGCCGGAGGGAGAGACCCAGTACTTC

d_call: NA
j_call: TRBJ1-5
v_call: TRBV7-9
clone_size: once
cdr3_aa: CASSSHGNQPQHF
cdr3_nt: TGTGCCAGCAGCTCTCACGGGAATCAGCCCCAGCATTTT

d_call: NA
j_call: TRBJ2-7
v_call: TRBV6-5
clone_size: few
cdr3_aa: CASRPQQGLHEQYF
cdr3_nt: TGTGCCAGCAGACCCCAACAGGGCCTTCACGAGCAGTACTTC